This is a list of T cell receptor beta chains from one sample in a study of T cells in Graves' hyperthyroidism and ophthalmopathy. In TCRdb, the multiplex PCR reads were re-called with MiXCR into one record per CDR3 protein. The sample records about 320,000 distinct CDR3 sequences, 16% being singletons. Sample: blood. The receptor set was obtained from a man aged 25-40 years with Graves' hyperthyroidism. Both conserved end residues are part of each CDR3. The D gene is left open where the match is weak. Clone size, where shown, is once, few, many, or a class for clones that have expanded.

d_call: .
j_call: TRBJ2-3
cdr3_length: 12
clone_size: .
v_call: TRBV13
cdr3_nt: TGTGCCAGCACGGGCGGCTCAGATACGCAGTATTTT
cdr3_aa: CASTGGSDTQYF

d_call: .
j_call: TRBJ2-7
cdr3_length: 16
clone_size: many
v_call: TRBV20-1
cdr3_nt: TGCAGTGCTAGAGATGTGGCCAGGGAAGTTTCCTACGAGCAGTACTTC
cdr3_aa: CSARDVAREVSYEQYF

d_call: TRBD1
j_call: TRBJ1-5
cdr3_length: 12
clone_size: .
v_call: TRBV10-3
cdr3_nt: TGTGCCACCCAGGGGGGCAATCAGCCCCAGCATTTT
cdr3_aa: CATQGGNQPQHF

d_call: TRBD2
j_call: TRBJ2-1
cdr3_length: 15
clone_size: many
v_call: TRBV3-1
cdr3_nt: TGTGCCAGCAGCCAGGGACTAGCGGGAAGGGGTGAGCAGTTCTTC
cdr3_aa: CASSQGLAGRGEQFF

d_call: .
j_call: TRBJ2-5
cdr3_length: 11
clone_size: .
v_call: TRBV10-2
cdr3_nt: TGCGCCAGCAGTGATGGGACTCCCCAGTACTTC
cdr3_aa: CASSDGTPQYF

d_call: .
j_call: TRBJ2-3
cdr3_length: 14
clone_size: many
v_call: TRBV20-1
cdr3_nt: TGCAGTGCAAAGGAAGGCCCAAGCACAGATACGCAGTATTTT
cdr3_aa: CSAKEGPSTDTQYF

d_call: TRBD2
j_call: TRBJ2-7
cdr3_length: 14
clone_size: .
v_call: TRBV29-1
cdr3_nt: TGCAGCGTCGTTACTAGCGGGAGAACCCACGAGCAGTACTTC
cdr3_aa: CSVVTSGRTHEQYF

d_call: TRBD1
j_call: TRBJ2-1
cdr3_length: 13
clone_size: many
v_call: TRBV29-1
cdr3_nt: TGCAGCGTTGCAGGGGGCCAAGGATATGAGCAGTTCTTC
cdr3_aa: CSVAGGQGYEQFF

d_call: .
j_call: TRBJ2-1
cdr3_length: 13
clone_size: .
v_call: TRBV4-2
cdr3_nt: TGTGCCAGCAGCCAAGATCTGTGGAATGAGCAGTTCTTC
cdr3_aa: CASSQDLWNEQFF

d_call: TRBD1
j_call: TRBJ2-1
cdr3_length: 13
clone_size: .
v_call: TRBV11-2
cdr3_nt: TGTGCCAGCAGCGCGGGACAGGGGAGTGAGCAGTTCTTC
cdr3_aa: CASSAGQGSEQFF

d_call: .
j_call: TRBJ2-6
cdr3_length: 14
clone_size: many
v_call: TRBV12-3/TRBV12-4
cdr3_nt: TGTGCCAGCAGCTTTAAGGCTGGGGCCAACGTCCTGACTTTC
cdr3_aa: CASSFKAGANVLTF

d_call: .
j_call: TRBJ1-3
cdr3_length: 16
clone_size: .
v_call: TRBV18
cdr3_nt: TGTGCCAGCTCGCCCGACGTATTTCACGGTGGAAACACCATATATTTT
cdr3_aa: CASSPDVFHGGNTIYF

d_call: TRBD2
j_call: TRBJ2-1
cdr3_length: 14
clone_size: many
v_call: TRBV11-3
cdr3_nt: TGTGCCAGCAGCCCTAGCGGCTCCTACAATGAGCAGTTCTTC
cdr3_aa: CASSPSGSYNEQFF

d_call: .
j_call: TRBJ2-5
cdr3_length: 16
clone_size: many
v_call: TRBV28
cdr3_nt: TGTGCCAGCAGTTTCGAAGGACGGTTTCTCCGGGAGACCCAGTACTTC
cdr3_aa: CASSFEGRFLRETQYF

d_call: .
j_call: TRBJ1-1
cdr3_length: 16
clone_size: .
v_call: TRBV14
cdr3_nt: TGTGCCAGCAGCCGTCGTTTTGGGGCGATAAAGACTGAAGCTTTCTTT
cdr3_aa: CASSRRFGAIKTEAFF

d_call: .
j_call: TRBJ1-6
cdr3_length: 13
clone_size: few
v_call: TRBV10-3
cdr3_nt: TGTGCCATCAGTGAACGGGGAGATTCACCCCTCCACTTT
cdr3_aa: CAISERGDSPLHF

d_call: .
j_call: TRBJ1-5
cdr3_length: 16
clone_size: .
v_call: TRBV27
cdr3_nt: TGTGCCAGCAAGCGCTACGGGGCTTCTCGGGGTCAGCCCCAGCATTTT
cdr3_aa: CASKRYGASRGQPQHF

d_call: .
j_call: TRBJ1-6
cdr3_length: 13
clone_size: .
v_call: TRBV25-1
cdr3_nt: TGTGCCAGCAGTGAAGGGACAAATTCACCCCTCCACTTT
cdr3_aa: CASSEGTNSPLHF

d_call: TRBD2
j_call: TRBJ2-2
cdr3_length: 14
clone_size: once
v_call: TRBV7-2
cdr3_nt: TGTGCCAGCTGCCCAGCGGGAATTTCCGGGGAGCTGTTTTTT
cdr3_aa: CASCPAGISGELFF

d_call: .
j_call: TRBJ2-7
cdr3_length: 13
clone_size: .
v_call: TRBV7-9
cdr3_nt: TGTGCCAGCAGCCCCCGACTAAGCTACGAGCAGTACTTC
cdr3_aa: CASSPRLSYEQYF

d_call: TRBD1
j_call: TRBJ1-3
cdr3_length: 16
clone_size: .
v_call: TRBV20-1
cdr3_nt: TGCAGTGCTCCCCAGACAGGGGGCAATTCTGGAAACGCCATATATTTT
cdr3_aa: CSAPQTGGNSGNAIYF

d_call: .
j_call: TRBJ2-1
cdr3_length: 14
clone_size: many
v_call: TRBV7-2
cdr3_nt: TGTGCCAGCAGCTTCGACTCCCCGCCCAATGAGCAGTTCTTC
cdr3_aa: CASSFDSPPNEQFF

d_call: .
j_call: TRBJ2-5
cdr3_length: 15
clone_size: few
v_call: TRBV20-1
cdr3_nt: TGCAGTGCTAGACTTAAGCGGGCATCCCAAGAGACCCAGTACTTC
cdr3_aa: CSARLKRASQETQYF

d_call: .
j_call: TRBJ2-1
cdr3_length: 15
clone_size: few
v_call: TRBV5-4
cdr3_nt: TGTGCCAGCAGCAAAGGGGGGCGGAACTACAATGAGCAGTTCTTC
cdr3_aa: CASSKGGRNYNEQFF

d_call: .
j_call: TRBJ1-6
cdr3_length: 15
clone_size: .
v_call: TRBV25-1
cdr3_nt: TGTGCCAGCAGTGAGAGAAAACAGGAAGATTCACCCCTCCACTTT
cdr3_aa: CASSERKQEDSPLHF

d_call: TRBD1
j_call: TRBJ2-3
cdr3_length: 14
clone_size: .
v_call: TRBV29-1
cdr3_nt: TGCAGCGTTGAAGACAGGGGGAGAACAGATACGCAGTATTTT
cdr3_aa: CSVEDRGRTDTQYF

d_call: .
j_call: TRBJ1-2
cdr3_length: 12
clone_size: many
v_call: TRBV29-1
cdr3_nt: TGCAGCGTTATCGGGGATAACTATGGCTACACCTTC
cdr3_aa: CSVIGDNYGYTF

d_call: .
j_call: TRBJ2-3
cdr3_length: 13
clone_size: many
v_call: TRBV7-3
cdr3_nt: TGTGCCAGCAGCACGCTCCTCGAAGATACGCAGTATTTT
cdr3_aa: CASSTLLEDTQYF

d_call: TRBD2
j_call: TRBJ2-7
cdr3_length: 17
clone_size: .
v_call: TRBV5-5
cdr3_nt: TGTGCCAGCGGCCAGGGACTAGCGGGAGAGAACTCCTACGAGCAGTACTTC
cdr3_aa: CASGQGLAGENSYEQYF

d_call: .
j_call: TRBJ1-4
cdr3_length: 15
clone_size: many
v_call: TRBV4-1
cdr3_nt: TGCGCCAGCAGCCAAGATCGGACAGCTAATGAAAAACTGTTTTTT
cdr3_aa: CASSQDRTANEKLFF

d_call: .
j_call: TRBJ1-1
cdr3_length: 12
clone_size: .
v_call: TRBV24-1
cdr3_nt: TGTGCCACCAGTGTTCTGTGCACTGAAGCTTTCTTT
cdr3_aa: CATSVLCTEAFF